This note documents a single TCR beta chain sequence. Its antigen is currently unknown. Germline V gene sequence: CDR1 SNHLY, CDR2 FYNNEI. The CDR3 loop spans 15 amino acids. Trimming at V came to 6 bases and at J to 4 bases, leaving 6 bases not matched to a gene. This entry belongs to a study of shared clonotypes between healthy human individuals. General study results and limits: Although depth was large, rarefaction showed that sequencing of the sorted subsets was incomplete.

Per the original methods: Owing to the provision of junction-only sequences devoid of quality scores by immunoSEQ, filtering differed. The assay was immunoSEQ multiplex PCR, and TCRdb's table has in-frame clones only and misses some. The DNA gave D and trimming, while V, J and clone size come from that table. The sample records about a million clones, approximately 70% being singletons. The TCR was taken from a man between 18 and 35 years old in good health. Source material: memory CD4+ T cells sorted from blood. Subset defined: CD45RA-negative fraction. The rearrangement links TRBV2 to TRBJ1-5; 10 bases are shared with TRBD1. The CDR3 sequence is CASRARQGANQPQHF. The CDR3, as DNA: TGTGCCAGCAGGGCACGACAGGGGGCAAATCAGCCCCAGCATTTT.